The rows below give T cell receptor beta chains drawn from one sample of a study of T-cell memory formation after mild COVID-19. TCRdb called the 5' RACE reads again in MiXCR, with one record for every CDR3 protein. This sample has about 500,000 distinct CDR3 sequences; around 21% occur once, and the top ten carry approximately 12%. The sample was PBMCs or a T cell subset sorted from them (not recorded which). The receptors were gathered from an adult woman who had mild COVID-19 (a few samples of this study predate the infection). Cell type and time point are not known. The CDR3 runs from the conserved cysteine through the conserved F or W. A D gene is named only where the DNA matches it firmly. Clone size, where shown, is once, few, many, or a class for clones that have expanded.

size | D | J | length | V | DNA | CDR3
once | NA | TRBJ1-1 | 17 | TRBV14 | TGTGCCAGCAGCCAAGAAATGACGGTGATAGAGGGCACTGAAGCTTTCTTT | CASSQEMTVIEGTEAFF
NA | NA | TRBJ2-7 | 16 | TRBV15 | TGTGCCACCAGCTTCCTGAAGAAGGGGCCGCAGGACGAGCAGTACTTC | CATSFLKKGPQDEQYF
few | TRBD2 | TRBJ2-2 | 14 | TRBV20-1 | TGCAGTGCAATGCGGGGGGCGAACACCGGGGAGCTGTTTTTT | CSAMRGANTGELFF
few | NA | TRBJ2-1 | 14 | TRBV20-1 | TGCAGTGCCTACGGGGCTAGCCCCAACAATGAGCAGTTCTTC | CSAYGASPNNEQFF
few | NA | TRBJ1-2 | 13 | TRBV5-1 | TGCGCCAGCAGCACGGAAAATACAGAGTTCTACACCTTC | CASSTENTEFYTF
NA | TRBD2 | TRBJ2-1 | 16 | TRBV7-6 | TGTGCCAGCAGCCTAGTCCTAGCGGGAGGGTACAATGAGCAGTTCTTC | CASSLVLAGGYNEQFF
NA | TRBD2 | TRBJ2-3 | 18 | TRBV7-8 | TGTGCCAGCAGCCCATACCATCGAGCGGGAACTAGCACAGATACGCAGTATTTT | CASSPYHRAGTSTDTQYF
NA | TRBD1 | TRBJ2-1 | 15 | TRBV4-3 | TGCGCCAGCAGCCGAGCCGGGACAGGGGGTGATGAGCAGTTCTTC | CASSRAGTGGDEQFF
few | TRBD2 | TRBJ2-7 | 15 | TRBV4-1 | TGCGCCAGCAGCCCGTTCGGACTAGTGGAGTACGAGCAGTACTTC | CASSPFGLVEYEQYF
NA | NA | TRBJ2-7 | 14 | TRBV11-2 | TGTGCCAGCAGCTCTGGACTGAGGGCCTACGAGCAGTACTTC | CASSSGLRAYEQYF
NA | NA | TRBJ2-6 | 13 | TRBV2 | TGTGCCAGCAGTGAAACTGGGGCCAACGTCCTGACTTTC | CASSETGANVLTF
few | NA | TRBJ2-5 | 13 | TRBV12-3/TRBV12-4 | TGTGCCAGCAGGGAAGTCGGGCAAGAGACCCAGTACTTC | CASREVGQETQYF
NA | TRBD1 | TRBJ2-3 | 14 | TRBV6-1 | TGTGCCAGCAGGCGGACAGGACGCGCAGATACGCAGTATTTT | CASRRTGRADTQYF
NA | TRBD2 | TRBJ2-7 | 16 | TRBV3-1 | TGTGCCAGCAGTCCCTATGCGGGAGTGACGACCTACGAGCAGTACTTC | CASSPYAGVTTYEQYF
NA | TRBD1 | TRBJ2-7 | 16 | TRBV18 | TGTGCCAGCTCACTCGACGACAGGGGGACCCCCTTCGAGCAGTACTTC | CASSLDDRGTPFEQYF
NA | NA | TRBJ1-5 | 15 | TRBV12-3/TRBV12-4 | TGTGCCAGCAGAGCACAGGGAAATAGCAATCAGCCCCAGCATTTT | CASRAQGNSNQPQHF
few | NA | TRBJ2-5 | 13 | TRBV20-1 | TGCAGTGCTAGAGGCGTCTTCAGGAAGACCCAGTACTTC | CSARGVFRKTQYF
few | TRBD2 | TRBJ2-1 | 16 | TRBV6-1 | TGTGCCAGCAGTGGGAGAGCGGGAGGTCTTTACAATGAGCAGTTCTTC | CASSGRAGGLYNEQFF
NA | NA | TRBJ1-2 | 13 | TRBV6-5 | TGTGCCAGCAAAGGGACGGCCTACTGGGGCTACACCTTC | CASKGTAYWGYTF
NA | TRBD2 | TRBJ2-2 | 16 | TRBV20-1 | TGCAGTGCTAGAGTTAAAGCGGGAGGGCCAACCGGGGAGCTGTTTTTT | CSARVKAGGPTGELFF
once | NA | TRBJ2-7 | 14 | TRBV7-9 | TGTGCCAGCAGCCAAACTACACCGGCCTACGAGCAGTACTTC | CASSQTTPAYEQYF
few | TRBD2 | TRBJ2-1 | 15 | TRBV7-9 | TGTGCCAGCAGTTCTACACTAGCGGGATTTAATGAGCAGTTCTTC | CASSSTLAGFNEQFF
NA | NA | TRBJ2-3 | 13 | TRBV29-1 | TGCAGCGTTGACAGGGGGGGAAAAGATACGCAGTATTTT | CSVDRGGKDTQYF
NA | TRBD1 | TRBJ1-1 | 14 | TRBV19 | TGTGCCAGTAGTATATCGATGCAGGGGGCTGAAGCTTTCTTT | CASSISMQGAEAFF
few | NA | TRBJ1-5 | 15 | TRBV20-1 | TGCAGTGCCAATTACAGGGTTTTAGGCAATCAGCCCCAGCATTTT | CSANYRVLGNQPQHF
NA | NA | TRBJ1-5 | 16 | TRBV10-3 | TGTGCCATCAGTGAGTCGGCGGGACCTAGCAATCAGCCCCAGCATTTT | CAISESAGPSNQPQHF
few | TRBD1 | TRBJ2-5 | 14 | TRBV12-3/TRBV12-4 | TGTGCCAGCAGTATAACAGGGGACCCAGAGACCCAGTACTTC | CASSITGDPETQYF
few | TRBD1 | TRBJ1-1 | 15 | TRBV20-1 | TGCAGTGCCTCCGGGACAGGAAAGCCGAACACTGAAGCTTTCTTT | CSASGTGKPNTEAFF
NA | NA | TRBJ2-3 | 14 | TRBV7-2 | TGTGCCAGCAGCTTAGGTGGGTCCCAAAGTACGCAGTATTTT | CASSLGGSQSTQYF
few | TRBD1 | TRBJ2-7 | 14 | TRBV12-3/TRBV12-4 | TGTGCCAGTCGCCTCGGGACAGGCTCCTACGAGCAGTACTTC | CASRLGTGSYEQYF
few | TRBD2 | TRBJ2-1 | 16 | TRBV20-1 | TGCAGTGCCAAAAGCAGCGGGAGGGCTTCATACAATGAGCAGTTCTTC | CSAKSSGRASYNEQFF
NA | TRBD1 | TRBJ2-5 | 15 | TRBV6-1 | TGTGCCAGCAGCCTACTACAGGGGATGGGAGAGACCCAGTACTTC | CASSLLQGMGETQYF
NA | NA | TRBJ1-3 | 16 | TRBV6-6 | TGTGCCAGCAGTTACTCCCGAACAAGCTCTGGAAACACCATATATTTT | CASSYSRTSSGNTIYF
few | NA | TRBJ1-2 | 17 | TRBV20-1 | TGCAGTGCTAGAGGGATGGCATTTGGGGGCCCCGACTATGGCTACACCTTC | CSARGMAFGGPDYGYTF
few | TRBD1 | TRBJ2-1 | 16 | TRBV4-3 | TGCGCCAGCAGTCCCTCCGGGACAGGGATTAACAATGAGCAGTTCTTC | CASSPSGTGINNEQFF
once | NA | TRBJ1-1 | 14 | TRBV27 | TGTGCCAGCGTCCCTTGGAGCTTGAACACTGAAGCTTTCTTT | CASVPWSLNTEAFF
few | TRBD2 | TRBJ2-1 | 13 | TRBV24-1 | TGTGCCACAGGGGGAGCGGGGGGCACTGAGCAGTTCTTC | CATGGAGGTEQFF
few | TRBD1 | TRBJ2-7 | 13 | TRBV29-1 | TGCAGCGTTGCAGGGGGCAGCAGCTACGAGCAGTACTTC | CSVAGGSSYEQYF
few | NA | TRBJ1-3 | 15 | TRBV12-3/TRBV12-4 | TGTGCCAGCAGTTTCAGTGCTAGCTCTGGAAACACCATATATTTT | CASSFSASSGNTIYF
few | NA | TRBJ2-4 | 16 | TRBV9 | TGTGCCAGCAGCGAAACCGGGGGCCCAGCCAAAAACATTCAGTACTTC | CASSETGGPAKNIQYF
NA | NA | TRBJ2-7 | 15 | TRBV20-1 | TGCAGTGCTAGGTGGCCTAGCGGAGGGGGCTCCGAGCAGTACTTC | CSARWPSGGGSEQYF
NA | TRBD2 | TRBJ2-3 | 14 | TRBV27 | TGTGCCAGCAGTCCCCAGCGGGGAGCAGATACGCAGTATTTT | CASSPQRGADTQYF
NA | NA | TRBJ1-6 | 13 | TRBV5-1 | TGCGCCAGCAGCTTGGGCCGGGATTCACCCCTCCACTTT | CASSLGRDSPLHF
few | NA | TRBJ1-5 | 13 | TRBV6-2/TRBV6-3 | TGTGCCAGCAGCCCCGGGACCGGGCAGCCCCAGCATTTT | CASSPGTGQPQHF
few | NA | TRBJ2-3 | 17 | TRBV7-9 | TGTGCCAGCAGCTTCTTCGGGGGACCCCTAAGCACAGATACGCAGTATTTT | CASSFFGGPLSTDTQYF
few | NA | TRBJ1-1 | 15 | TRBV7-2 | TGTGCCAGCAGCTTAGTTCCGGTGGGGAACACTGAAGCTTTCTTT | CASSLVPVGNTEAFF
few | NA | TRBJ2-7 | 20 | TRBV25-1 | TGTGCCAGCAGTGAATGGGCAGATAGAGCCTTAAGCGGGCCAGCCTACGAGCAGTACTTC | CASSEWADRALSGPAYEQYF
few | TRBD2 | TRBJ2-7 | 15 | TRBV7-2 | TGTGCCAGCAGCGTTGGGACTAGCGGGATCTACGAGCAGTACTTC | CASSVGTSGIYEQYF
NA | NA | TRBJ2-7 | 13 | TRBV7-6 | TGTGCCAGCAGCCTGACAGTCACTGACGAGCAGTACTTC | CASSLTVTDEQYF
few | NA | TRBJ2-3 | 10 | TRBV5-4 | TGTGCCAGTGGTCCAGATACGCAGTATTTT | CASGPDTQYF
NA | NA | TRBJ1-6 | 16 | TRBV2 | TGTGCCAGCAGTGGAGCCCGAGGGCACGGGAATTCACCCCTCCACTTT | CASSGARGHGNSPLHF
few | TRBD1 | TRBJ2-7 | 16 | TRBV6-2/TRBV6-3 | TGTGCCAGCAGTTACCCCTCGGGACAGGGCCCCTACGAGCAGTACTTC | CASSYPSGQGPYEQYF
few | TRBD2 | TRBJ2-1 | 15 | TRBV12-3/TRBV12-4 | TGTGCCAGCAGCAGGACTAGCGGAGCTTTCTATGAGCAGTTCTTC | CASSRTSGAFYEQFF
once | NA | TRBJ2-7 | 14 | TRBV5-1 | TGCGCCAGCAGCATTGGGGACGGGATCTACGAGCAGTACTTC | CASSIGDGIYEQYF